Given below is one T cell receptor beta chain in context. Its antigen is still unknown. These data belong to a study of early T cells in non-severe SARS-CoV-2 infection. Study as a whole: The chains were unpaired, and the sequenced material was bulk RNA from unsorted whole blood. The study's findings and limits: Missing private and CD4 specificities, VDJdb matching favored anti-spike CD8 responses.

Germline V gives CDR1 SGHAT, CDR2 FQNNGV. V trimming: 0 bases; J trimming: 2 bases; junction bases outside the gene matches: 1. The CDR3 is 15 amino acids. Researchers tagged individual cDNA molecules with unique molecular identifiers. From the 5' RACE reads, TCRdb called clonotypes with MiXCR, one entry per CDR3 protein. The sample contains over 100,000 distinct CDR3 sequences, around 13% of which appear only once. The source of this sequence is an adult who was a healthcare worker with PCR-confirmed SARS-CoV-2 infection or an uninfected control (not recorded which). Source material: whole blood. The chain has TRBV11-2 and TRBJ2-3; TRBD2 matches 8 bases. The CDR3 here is CASSLDGRATDTQYF. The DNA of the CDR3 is TGTGCCAGCAGCTTAGACGGGAGGGCCACAGATACGCAGTATTTT. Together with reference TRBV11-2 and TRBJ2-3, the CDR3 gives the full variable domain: EAGVAQSPRYKIIEKRQSVAFWCNPISGHATLYWYQQILGQGPKLLIQFQNNGVVDDSQLPKDRFSAERLKGVDSTLKIQPAKLEDSAVYLCASSLDGRATDTQYFGPGTRLTVL.